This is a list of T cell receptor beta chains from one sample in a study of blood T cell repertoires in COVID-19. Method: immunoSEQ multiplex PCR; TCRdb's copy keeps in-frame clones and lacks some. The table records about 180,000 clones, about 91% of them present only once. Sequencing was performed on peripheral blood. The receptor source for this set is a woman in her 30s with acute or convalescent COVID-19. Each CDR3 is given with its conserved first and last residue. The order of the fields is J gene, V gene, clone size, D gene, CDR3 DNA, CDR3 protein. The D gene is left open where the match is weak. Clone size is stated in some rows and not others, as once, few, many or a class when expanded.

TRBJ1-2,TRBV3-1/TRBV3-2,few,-,TGTGCCAGCAGCCAGTACGGGACTCTTAACTATGGCTACACCTTC,CASSQYGTLNYGYTF
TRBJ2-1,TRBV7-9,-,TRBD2,TGTGCCATCACCCGACTAGCGGCCAATGAGCAGTTCTTC,CAITRLAANEQFF
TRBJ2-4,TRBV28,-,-,TGTGCCAGCTCAAAGGTAAACGGAGAAAACATTCAGTACTTC,CASSKVNGENIQYF
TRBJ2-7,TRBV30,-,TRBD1,TGTGCCTGGAGTGAGACAGGGTATACGGGCTCCTACGAGCAGTACTTC,CAWSETGYTGSYEQYF
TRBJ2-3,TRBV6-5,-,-,TGTGCCAGCAGTTTCCACGGCCGACTGGATACGCAGTATTTT,CASSFHGRLDTQYF
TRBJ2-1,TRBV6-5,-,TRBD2,TGTGCCAGCACCGGACTAGTCAATGAGCAGTTCTTC,CASTGLVNEQFF
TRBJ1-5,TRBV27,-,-,TGTGCCAGCAGTTATGGCAGGGGAAGGCCCCAGCATTTT,CASSYGRGRPQHF
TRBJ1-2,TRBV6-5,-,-,TGTGCCAGCAGTTACGGGTCAGGGTGGTATGGCTACACCTTC,CASSYGSGWYGYTF
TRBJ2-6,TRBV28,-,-,TGTGCCAGCAACCGTCCGGGGAACCCCTCTGGGGCCAACGTCCTGACTTTC,CASNRPGNPSGANVLTF
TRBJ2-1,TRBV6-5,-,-,TGTGCCAGCCGCACGGACAGCTCCTACAATGAGCAGTTCTTC,CASRTDSSYNEQFF
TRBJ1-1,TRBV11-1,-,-,TGTGCCAGCAGCTTAGACACAAACACTGAAGCTTTCTTT,CASSLDTNTEAFF
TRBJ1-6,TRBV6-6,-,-,TGTGCCAGCAGTTCGAGCTCCTATAATTCACCCCTCCACTTT,CASSSSSYNSPLHF
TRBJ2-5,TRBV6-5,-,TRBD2,TGTGCCACCCGGACTAGCGGGAGTTGGGAGACCCAGTACTTC,CATRTSGSWETQYF
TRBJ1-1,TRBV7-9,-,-,TGTGCCAGCAGCTTAGGAGGTTTCTCCCATGAAGCTTTCTTT,CASSLGGFSHEAFF
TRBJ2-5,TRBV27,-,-,TGTGCCAGCAGGCCCCCGGGGGGCTCGCAGACCCAGTACTTC,CASRPPGGSQTQYF
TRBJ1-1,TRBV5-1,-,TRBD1,TGCGCCAGCAGCCGCGGGACAGGGGGCACTGAAGCTTTCTTT,CASSRGTGGTEAFF
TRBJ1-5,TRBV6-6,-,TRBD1,TGTGCCAGCAGAACGACAGGGGACAATCAGCCCCAGCATTTT,CASRTTGDNQPQHF
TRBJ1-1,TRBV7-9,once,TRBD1,TGTGCCAGCAGCCCAAGGACAGGGATCGCTTTCTTT,CASSPRTGIAFF
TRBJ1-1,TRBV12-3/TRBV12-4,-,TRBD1,TGTGCCACCAGGGGGAGGCCGAACACTGAAGCTTTCTTT,CATRGRPNTEAFF
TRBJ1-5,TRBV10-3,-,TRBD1,TGTGCCATCAGTGAGTCGAGTGGGACAGGGACTCAGCCCCAGCATTTT,CAISESSGTGTQPQHF
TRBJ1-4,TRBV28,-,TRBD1,TGTGCCAGCAGTTTGGCAGGGGGGACTAATGAAAAACTGTTTTTT,CASSLAGGTNEKLFF
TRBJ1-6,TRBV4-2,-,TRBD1,TGTGCCAGCACCACTATGGGGGGGACAGGGGCTTCACCCCTCCACTTT,CASTTMGGTGASPLHF
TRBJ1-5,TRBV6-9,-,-,TGTGCCAGACCCCCGTTATGGTCCGGGCCCCAGCATTTT,CARPPLWSGPQHF
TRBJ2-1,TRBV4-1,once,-,TGCGCCAGCAGCCTCGACTCCACTGAGCAGTTCTTC,CASSLDSTEQFF
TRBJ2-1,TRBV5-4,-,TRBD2,TGTGCCAGCAGCTGGGGGGGCGGGACTAGCTACAATGAGCAGTTCTTC,CASSWGGGTSYNEQFF
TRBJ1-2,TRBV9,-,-,TGTGCCAGCAGCGTAGCTCCCGGACAGATTTATGGCTACACCTTC,CASSVAPGQIYGYTF
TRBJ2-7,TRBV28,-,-,TGTGCCAGCAGTTCGGGATCCTACGAGCAGTACTTC,CASSSGSYEQYF
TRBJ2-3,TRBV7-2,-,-,TGTGCCAGCAGCCTCCGGACTAGCACAGATACGCAGTATTTT,CASSLRTSTDTQYF
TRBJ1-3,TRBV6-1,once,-,TGTGCCAGCGGGGGGACCTCTGGAAACACCATATATTTT,CASGGTSGNTIYF
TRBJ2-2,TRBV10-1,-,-,TGCGCCAGCAGACAGGGGAACACCGGGGAGCTGTTTTTT,CASRQGNTGELFF
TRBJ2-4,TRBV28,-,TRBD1,TGTGCCAGCGGGAGACAGGGGGAGGACATTCAGTACTTC,CASGRQGEDIQYF
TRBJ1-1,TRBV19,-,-,TGTGCCAGTAGCGTGAACAGGGACACTGAAGCTTTCTTT,CASSVNRDTEAFF
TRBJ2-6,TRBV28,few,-,TGTGCCAGCAGGAACCAGGGAGGTGGGGCCAACGTCCTGACTTTC,CASRNQGGGANVLTF
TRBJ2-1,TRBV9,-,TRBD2,TGTGCCAGCAGCCATGAACTAGCGGGAGGTTGGAATGAGCAGTTCTTC,CASSHELAGGWNEQFF
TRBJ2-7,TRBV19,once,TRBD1,TGTGCCAGTAGTGTGGGACAGGGGTACGAGCAGTACTTC,CASSVGQGYEQYF
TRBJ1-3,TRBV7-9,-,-,TGTGCCAGCAGCTTAGCGGGCAGGGGAAACACCATATATTTT,CASSLAGRGNTIYF
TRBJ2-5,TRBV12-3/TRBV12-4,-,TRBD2,TGTGCCAGCAGTTTTCGGGGGGGGGAGACCCAGTACTTC,CASSFRGGETQYF
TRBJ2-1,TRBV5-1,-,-,TGCGCCAGCAGCAGCGGTGACACCTACAATGAGCAGTTCTTC,CASSSGDTYNEQFF
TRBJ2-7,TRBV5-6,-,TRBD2,TGTGCCAGCAGCCCCGCGACTAGCGGGAGGACCTACGAGCAGTACTTC,CASSPATSGRTYEQYF
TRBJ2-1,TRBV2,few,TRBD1,TGTGCCAGCAGCATACGCCTCAGGACAGGGACCAATGAGCAGTTCTTC,CASSIRLRTGTNEQFF